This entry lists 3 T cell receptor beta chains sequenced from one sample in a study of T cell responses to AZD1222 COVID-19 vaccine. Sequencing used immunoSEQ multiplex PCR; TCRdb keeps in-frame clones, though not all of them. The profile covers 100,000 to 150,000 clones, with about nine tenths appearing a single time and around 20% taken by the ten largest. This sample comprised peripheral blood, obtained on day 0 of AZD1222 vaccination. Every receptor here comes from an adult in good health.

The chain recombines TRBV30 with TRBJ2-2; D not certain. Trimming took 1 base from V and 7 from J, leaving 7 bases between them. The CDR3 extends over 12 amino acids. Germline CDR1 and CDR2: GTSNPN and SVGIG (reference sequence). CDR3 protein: CAWSGGVGELFF. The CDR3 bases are TGTGCCTGGAGTGGGGGTGTCGGGGAGCTGTTTTTT.

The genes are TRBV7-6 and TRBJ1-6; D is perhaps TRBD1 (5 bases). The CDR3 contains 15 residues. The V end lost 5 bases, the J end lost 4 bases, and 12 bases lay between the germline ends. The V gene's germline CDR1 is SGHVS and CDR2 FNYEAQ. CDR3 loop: CASSPGTVYNSPLHF. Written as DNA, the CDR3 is TGTGCCAGCAGCCCAGGGACGGTTTATAATTCACCCCTCCACTTT.

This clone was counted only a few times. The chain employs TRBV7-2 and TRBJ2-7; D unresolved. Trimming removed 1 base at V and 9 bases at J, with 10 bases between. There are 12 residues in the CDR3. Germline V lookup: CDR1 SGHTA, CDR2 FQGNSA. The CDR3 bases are TGTGCCAGCAGCTTAGACGCACATTGGCAGTACTTC. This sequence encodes CASSLDAHWQYF. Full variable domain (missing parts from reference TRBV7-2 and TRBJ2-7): GAGVSQSPSNKVTEKGKDVELRCDPISGHTALYWYRQSLGQGLEFLIYFQGNSAPDKSGLPSDRFSAERTGGSVSTLTIQRTQQEDSAVYLCASSLDAHWQYFGPGTRLTVT.